Listed here are 10 T cell receptor beta chains from one sample, sequenced in a study of blood T cells in healthy people across ages. PCR was performed a second time for 7 to 11 cycles using a sample-barcoded 5' primer and a J-beta primer mix. TCRdb re-called the 5' RACE reads through MiXCR, storing one row per CDR3 protein. Of about 680,000 distinct CDR3 sequences in the sample, about half were seen once. Material: blood. The receptors shown here come from a woman aged 55 to 70 in good health.

This clonotype counts as medium-sized. The J gene is TRBJ2-7, the V gene TRBV12-3 or TRBV12-4; D is possibly TRBD2 (6 bases). The CDR3 spans 13 residues. The V end was cut by 4 bases, the J end by 7 bases, with 14 bases between. CDR3 amino acids: CASSYGPAGEQYF. The CDR3 DNA is TGTGCCAGCAGTTACGGACCCGCGGGGGAGCAGTACTTC.

The V and J genes are TRBV5-6 and TRBJ2-7; the D call may be TRBD1 or TRBD2 (5 bases each). V lost 4 bases, J lost 2 bases, and 10 bases lay in between. The CDR3 is made up of 13 amino acids. Germline values: CDR1 SGHDT, CDR2 YYEEEE. Written as DNA, the CDR3 is TGTGCCAGCAGCCGGGACGGAACCTACGAGCAGTACTTC. Amino acids: CASSRDGTYEQYF.

This clonotype has a handful of counts. The chain combines TRBV12-3 or TRBV12-4 with TRBJ2-1, with 8 positions matching TRBD2. Trimming took 2 bases from V and 4 from J; bases not matched to a gene: 19. The CDR3 totals 20 residues. The CDR3 reads CASSLYKRESRNGYYNEQFF. The CDR3, as DNA: TGTGCCAGCAGTTTATACAAGCGGGAGTCCCGTAACGGCTATTACAATGAGCAGTTCTTC.

The genes are TRBV28 and TRBJ1-1, with D unclear. Germline V lookup: CDR1 MDHEN, CDR2 SYDVKM. The germline V and J ends were trimmed by 8 bases and 3 bases, with 10 bases remaining between them. The CDR3 length is 12 residues. The CDR3 coding sequence is TGTGCCAGCCACGGGCGATACACTGAAGCTTTCTTT. It is translated as CASHGRYTEAFF. The whole variable domain, filled in from reference TRBV28 and TRBJ1-1, reads DVKVTQSSRYLVKRTGEKVFLECVQDMDHENMFWYRQDPGLGLRLIYFSYDVKMKEKGDIPEGYSVSREKKERFSLILESASTNQTSMYLCASHGRYTEAFFGQGTRLTVV.

The chain couples TRBV28 to TRBJ2-3; 9 bases fit TRBD1. Germline values: CDR1 MDHEN, CDR2 SYDVKM. This CDR3 comprises 16 residues. Trimming took 8 bases from V and 5 from J; bases not matched to a gene: 14. CDR3 amino acids: CASSTGTGISVDTQYF. The CDR3 DNA reads TGTGCCAGCTCCACCGGGACAGGGATTTCTGTAGATACGCAGTATTTT.

The CDR3 sequence is CAISDLEGTDKAFF. CDR3 coding DNA: TGTGCCATCAGTGACCTCGAAGGGACAGATAAAGCTTTCTTT. The chain recombines TRBV10-3 with TRBJ1-1; 7 positions agree with TRBD1. The V and J ends lost 3 bases and 9 bases, in that order; junction bases with no gene match: 10. CDR3 length: 14 amino acids. Germline V gene lookup returns CDR1 ENHRY and CDR2 SYGVKD.

This clonotype was seen only a few times. The chain couples TRBV29-1 to TRBJ1-2; 7 nucleotides agree with TRBD1. The CDR3 sequence is 11 residues long. CDR1 and CDR2 (germline): SQVTM, ANQGSEA. The ends lost 8 bases at V and 6 bases at J; junction bases unmatched: 6. In DNA, the CDR3 is TGCAGCTCTGGGCAGGGGGATGGCTACACCTTC. It yields the protein CSSGQGDGYTF.

In nucleotides, the CDR3 is TGTGCCAGCAGCTTACAGAGGTCTGGCTACACCTTC. This codes for CASSLQRSGYTF. This chain connects TRBV7-2 to TRBJ1-2; D unresolved. The germline V gene encodes CDR1 SGHTA and CDR2 FQGNSA. The CDR3 is made up of 12 amino acids. With 2 bases removed from V and 7 bases from J, the gap between germline ends came to 8 bases.

The rearrangement uses TRBV24-1 and TRBJ1-2; the D gene is possibly TRBD1 (5 bases). Germline CDR1 KGHDR, CDR2 SFDVKD. The CDR3 has 13 amino acids. Trimming shortened V by 1 base and J by 8 bases, and 10 bases separated the two germline ends. The CDR3 spells CATSDFAGRGYTF. CDR3 DNA: TGTGCCACCAGTGATTTCGCAGGGAGAGGCTACACCTTC.

The J gene is TRBJ2-2, the V gene TRBV20-1; TRBD2 matches 9 bases. V gave up 0 bases and J gave up 7 bases; unmatched junction bases: 6. Germline loops: CDR1 DFQATT, CDR2 SNEGSKA (reference sequence). There are 15 residues in the CDR3. CDR3 region: CSARDIAGVGGELFF. CDR3 DNA sequence: TGCAGTGCTAGAGATATAGCGGGAGTCGGCGGGGAGCTGTTTTTT.